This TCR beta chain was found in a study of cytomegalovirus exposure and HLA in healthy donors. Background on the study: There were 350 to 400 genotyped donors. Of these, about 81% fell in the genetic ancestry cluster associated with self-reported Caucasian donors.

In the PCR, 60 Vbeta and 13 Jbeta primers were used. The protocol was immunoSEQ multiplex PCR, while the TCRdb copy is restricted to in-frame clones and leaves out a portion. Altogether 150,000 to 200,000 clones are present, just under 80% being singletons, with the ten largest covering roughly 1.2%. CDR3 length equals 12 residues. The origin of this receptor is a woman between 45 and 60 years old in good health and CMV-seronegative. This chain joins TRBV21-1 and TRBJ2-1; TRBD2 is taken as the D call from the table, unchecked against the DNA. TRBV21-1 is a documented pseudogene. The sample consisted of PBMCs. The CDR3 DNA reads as TGTGCCTTCCTGGACTCTAACAATGAGCAGTTCTTC. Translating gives CAFLDSNNEQFF.